The rows below give T cell receptor beta chains drawn from one sample of a study of spatial heterogeneity in lung cancer. TCRdb reanalysed the 5' RACE reads using MiXCR and keeps one entry per CDR3 protein. The sample includes about 100,000 distinct CDR3 sequences, 4.4% of them seen just once. The sequences come from lung tumor tissue, collected at surgery. Receptors were obtained from a male donor with early-stage non-small cell lung cancer. Each CDR3 is given with its conserved first and last residue. The D gene is left open where the match is weak. Not all rows give a size; the values are once, few, many and, for expanded clones, a class.

>TRBJ2-1|many|TRBV5-1|TRBD2
TGCGCCAGCGGAAGAAGACTAGCGGACAATGAGCAGTTCTTC
CASGRRLADNEQFF
>TRBJ2-2|many|TRBV9|.
TGTGCCAGCAGCGTAGTCCGGACCGGGGAGCTGTTTTTT
CASSVVRTGELFF
>TRBJ1-5|many|TRBV4-1|.
TGCGCCAGCAGCCAAGATCTTGGCCACAGCAATCAGCCCCAGCATTTT
CASSQDLGHSNQPQHF
>TRBJ1-5|many|TRBV20-1|.
TGCAGTGCCCTGCCGGGTTTCAGCAATCAGCCCCAGCATTTT
CSALPGFSNQPQHF
>TRBJ2-3|many|TRBV12-3/TRBV12-4|TRBD2
TGTGCCAGCAGTTTAAGACTACGATTGGCTAGCGGGTTCACAGATACGCAGTATTTT
CASSLRLRLASGFTDTQYF
>TRBJ2-7|many|TRBV10-3|.
TGTGCCATCAGTGGTCAGAGCTCCTACGAGCAGTACTTC
CAISGQSSYEQYF
>TRBJ1-2|many|TRBV11-2|TRBD1
TGTGCCAGCAGCTTAGACCGGACAGGGGAGGAGTATGGCTACACCTTC
CASSLDRTGEEYGYTF
>TRBJ2-7|many|TRBV5-1|TRBD2
TGCGCCAGCAGCTTATTCTTAGCGGGAACCTACGAGCAGTACTTC
CASSLFLAGTYEQYF
>TRBJ2-7|.|TRBV18|.
TGTGCCAGCTCCCAAGAGGGGTACGAGCAGTACTTC
CASSQEGYEQYF
>TRBJ2-1|.|TRBV27|TRBD2
TGTGCCAGCAGTATCCACACTAGCGTTGCCTACAATGAGCAGTTCTTC
CASSIHTSVAYNEQFF
>TRBJ2-7|few|TRBV7-6|TRBD2
TGTGCCAGCAGCTTAGGACCCCTTAGCGGGAGTTTCTACGAGCAGTACTTC
CASSLGPLSGSFYEQYF
>TRBJ2-5|many|TRBV6-5|TRBD1
TGTGCCAGCAGTTACTCTCCGGCAGGGGGCCGGGAGACCCAGTACTTC
CASSYSPAGGRETQYF
>TRBJ1-1|few|TRBV7-9|.
TGTGCCAGCAGCGAATCCTTATCCAGGGCCCTGAACACTGAAGCTTTCTTT
CASSESLSRALNTEAFF
>TRBJ1-1|many|TRBV20-1|.
TGCAGTGCTAGAGGGACGGCGGGGCGGAACACTGAAGCTTTCTTT
CSARGTAGRNTEAFF
>TRBJ1-1|many|TRBV5-6|.
TGTGCCAGCAGCTTTGGCCTCTCAACGACTGAAGCTTTCTTT
CASSFGLSTTEAFF
>TRBJ2-1|many|TRBV7-8|.
TGTGCCAGCAGCTCGGCAATCGAGCAGTTCTTC
CASSSAIEQFF
>TRBJ2-1|many|TRBV6-5|.
TGTGCCAGCAGTTCCGGGACGCACCACAATGAGCAGTTCTTC
CASSSGTHHNEQFF
>TRBJ2-7|.|TRBV28|.
TGTGCCAGCGATAACCCCGGGACACGAGCTCAATCCTACGAGCAGTACTTC
CASDNPGTRAQSYEQYF
>TRBJ2-5|many|TRBV2|.
TGTGCCAGCGAGAAAACAGAGACCCAGTACTTC
CASEKTETQYF
>TRBJ2-7|many|TRBV29-1|.
TGCAGCGTTGTGGAAGGTTACGAGCAGTACTTC
CSVVEGYEQYF